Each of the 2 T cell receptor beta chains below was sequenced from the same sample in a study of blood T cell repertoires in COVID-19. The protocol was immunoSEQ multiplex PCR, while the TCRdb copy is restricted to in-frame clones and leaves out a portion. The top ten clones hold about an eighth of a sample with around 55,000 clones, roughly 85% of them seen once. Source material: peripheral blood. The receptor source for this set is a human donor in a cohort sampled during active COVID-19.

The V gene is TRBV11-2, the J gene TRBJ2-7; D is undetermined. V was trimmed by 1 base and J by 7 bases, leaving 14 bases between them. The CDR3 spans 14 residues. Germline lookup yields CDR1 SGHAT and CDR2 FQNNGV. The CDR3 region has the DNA TGTGCCAGCAGCTTAGGGTTGGGCAGCTGGGAGCAGTACTTC. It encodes CASSLGLGSWEQYF.

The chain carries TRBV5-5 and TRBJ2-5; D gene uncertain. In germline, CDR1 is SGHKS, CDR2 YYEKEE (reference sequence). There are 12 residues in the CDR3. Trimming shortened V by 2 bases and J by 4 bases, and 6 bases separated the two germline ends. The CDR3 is CASSFYVETQYF. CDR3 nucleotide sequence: TGTGCCAGCAGCTTCTACGTAGAGACCCAGTACTTC.